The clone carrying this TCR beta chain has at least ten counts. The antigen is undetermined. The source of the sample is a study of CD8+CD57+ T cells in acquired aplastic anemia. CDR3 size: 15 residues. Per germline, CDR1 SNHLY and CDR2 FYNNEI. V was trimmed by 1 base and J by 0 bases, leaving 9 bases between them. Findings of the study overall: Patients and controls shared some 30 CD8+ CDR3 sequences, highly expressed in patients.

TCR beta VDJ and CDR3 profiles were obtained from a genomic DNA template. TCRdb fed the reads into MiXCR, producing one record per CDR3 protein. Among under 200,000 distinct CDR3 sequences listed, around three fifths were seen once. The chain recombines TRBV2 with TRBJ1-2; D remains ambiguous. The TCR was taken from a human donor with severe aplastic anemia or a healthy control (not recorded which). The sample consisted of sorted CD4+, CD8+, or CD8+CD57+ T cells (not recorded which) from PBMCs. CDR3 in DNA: TGTGCCAGCAGTGAAGGGGTCAGCCCTAACTATGGCTACACCTTC. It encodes CASSEGVSPNYGYTF.